This T cell receptor beta chain came from a study of T cell responses to AZD1222 COVID-19 vaccine. About the study: Whether given at about 4 or about 12 weeks, second doses were pooled. Study observations and caveats: Rises in breadth and depth of Spike-specific TCRs came after two AZD1222 doses. Mostly white British, mostly female donors; authors suggested clonal diversity may be underestimated. Repertoire sampling was restricted to post-peak T cell response timepoints.

The length of the CDR3 is 15 residues. Germline V gene data show CDR1 as SGHVS and CDR2 as FNYEAQ. After removal of 1 base from V and 2 bases from J, the junction contained 3 bases not matched to a gene. As for this clone: The antigen remains undetermined.

This table comes from immunoSEQ multiplex PCR, and its TCRdb copy is limited to in-frame clones, with some not included. The sample has around 100,000 clones; over 75% are singletons. This material consisted of peripheral blood, taken on day 0 of AZD1222 vaccination. The clonotype comes from an adult in good health. The chain couples TRBV7-6 to TRBJ2-3, with 7 bases aligning to TRBD2. In DNA form, the CDR3 reads TGTGCCAGCAGCTTAGGGGACTACAACACAGATACGCAGTATTTT. Translating it yields CASSLGDYNTDTQYF.